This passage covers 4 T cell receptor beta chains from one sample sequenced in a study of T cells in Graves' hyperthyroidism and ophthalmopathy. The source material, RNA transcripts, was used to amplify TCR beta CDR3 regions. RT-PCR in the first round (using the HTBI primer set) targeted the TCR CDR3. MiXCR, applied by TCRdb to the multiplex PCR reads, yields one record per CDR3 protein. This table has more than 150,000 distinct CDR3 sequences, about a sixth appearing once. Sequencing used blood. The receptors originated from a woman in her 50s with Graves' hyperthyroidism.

CDR3 sequence reads: CASSQPGLLTGELFF. The CDR3 region has the DNA TGTGCCAGCAGTCAACCGGGACTACTGACCGGGGAGCTGTTTTTT. The chain uses TRBV6-1 and TRBJ2-2; 7 positions agree with TRBD2. V lost 5 bases to trimming and J lost 5 bases; unmatched junction nucleotides: 8. The CDR3 extends over 15 amino acids. CDR1 and CDR2 (germline): MNHNS, SASEGT.

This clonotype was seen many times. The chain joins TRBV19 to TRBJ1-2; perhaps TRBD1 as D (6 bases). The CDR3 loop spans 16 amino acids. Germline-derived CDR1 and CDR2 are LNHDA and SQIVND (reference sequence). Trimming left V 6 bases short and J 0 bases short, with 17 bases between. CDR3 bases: TGTGCCAGTAGCTTGACAGGCCCATCAGCTAACTATGGCTACACCTTC. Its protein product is CASSLTGPSANYGYTF.

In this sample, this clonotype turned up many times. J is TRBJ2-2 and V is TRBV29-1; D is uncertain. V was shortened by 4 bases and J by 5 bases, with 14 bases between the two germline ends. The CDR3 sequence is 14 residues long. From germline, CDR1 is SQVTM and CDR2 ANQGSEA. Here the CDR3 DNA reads TGCAGCGTTGTGGACCACCGTGGGACCGGGGAGCTGTTTTTT. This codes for CSVVDHRGTGELFF.

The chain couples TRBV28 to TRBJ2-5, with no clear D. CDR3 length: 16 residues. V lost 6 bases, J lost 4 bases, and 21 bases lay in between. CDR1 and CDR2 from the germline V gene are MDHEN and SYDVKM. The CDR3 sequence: CASRKGGSGVGETQYF. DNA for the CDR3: TGTGCCAGCAGAAAAGGTGGCTCCGGAGTGGGAGAGACCCAGTACTTC.